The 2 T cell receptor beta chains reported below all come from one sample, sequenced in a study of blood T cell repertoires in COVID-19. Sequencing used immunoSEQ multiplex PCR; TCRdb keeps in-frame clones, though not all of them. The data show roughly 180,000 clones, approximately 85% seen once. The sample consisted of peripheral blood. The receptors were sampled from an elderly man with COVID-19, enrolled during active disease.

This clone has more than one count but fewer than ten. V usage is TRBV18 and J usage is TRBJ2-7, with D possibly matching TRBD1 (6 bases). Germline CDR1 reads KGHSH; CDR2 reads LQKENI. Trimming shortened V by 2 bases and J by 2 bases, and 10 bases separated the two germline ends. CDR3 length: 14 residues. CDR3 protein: CASSPGDTTYEQYF. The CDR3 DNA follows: TGTGCCAGCTCACCAGGGGACACCACCTACGAGCAGTACTTC.

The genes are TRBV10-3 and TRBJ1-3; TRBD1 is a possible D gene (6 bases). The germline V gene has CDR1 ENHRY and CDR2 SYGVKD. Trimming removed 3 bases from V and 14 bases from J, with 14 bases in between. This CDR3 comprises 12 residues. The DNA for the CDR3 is TGTGCCATCAGTGACCCCGGACAGTTTGTATATTTT. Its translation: CAISDPGQFVYF.